This T cell receptor beta chain was sequenced for a study of shared clonotypes between healthy human individuals. Background on the study: Contributing individuals were two females and three males aged 18 to 49. General study results and limits: Non-shared clonotypes showed lower generation probabilities than clonotypes common to all four donors.

Per the authors' pipeline: Filtering differed, since immunoSEQ gave only junction sequences and no quality scores. TCRdb keeps only in-frame clones here, not all; method: immunoSEQ multiplex PCR. Clonal size and the V and J genes are those of that table, whereas D and trimming came from the DNA. In the table there are 200,000 to 250,000 clones, 65% of which are singletons. Naive CD4+ cells were CD45RA-selected; the remaining cells were memory. On this clone: What it binds is unknown. The sample carries other DNA sequences with the same CDR3.

The CDR3 runs to 13 residues. V gave up 2 bases and J gave up 7 bases; unmatched junction bases: 5. The germline V gene has CDR1 SGDLS and CDR2 YYNGEE. The chain joins TRBV9 to TRBJ2-7; TRBD2 matches 8 bases. The TCR was taken from a man aged 25-45 years in good health. Sequenced: memory CD4+ T cells sorted from blood. Described subset: CD45RA-negative fraction. In nucleotides, the CDR3 is TGTGCCAGCAGCGTGAGCGGGAGTGGGGAGCAGTACTTC. Translating gives CASSVSGSGEQYF.